This T cell receptor beta chain was obtained from a study of shared clonotypes between healthy human individuals (dated by TCRdb to the early 2020s). Study-wide context: The cohort included a few men and a couple of women between 18 and 49 years of age. To increase sequencing depth and limit assay-specific biases, TCR repertoire library preparation and sequencing were carried out by different laboratories using diverse techniques. Leukapheresis yielded between about 0.9 and 8.9 billion PBMCs per donor. For each donor, CD4 naive and CD4 memory were each given three plates, CD8 naive was given two plates, and CD8 memory was given one plate. To estimate repertoire size and how much clonotypes are shared between individuals, the study performed deep sequencing of blood TCR repertoires from roughly five healthy adults. Overall study results and their limits: Around 5.4% of naive CD4, 3.5% of naive CD8, approximately 2.2% of memory CD4, and around 0.4% of memory CD8 clonotypes were shared across several donors. Naive subsets generally had larger estimated clonotype richness than memory subsets did. Based on pairwise subsampling, the degree of clonotype sharing among donors was expected to be affected by sequencing depth. Even with the large sequencing depth, rarefaction of the sorted-subset datasets indicated that sequencing was incomplete. Sampling was restricted to blood, and TCR repertoires in tissues likely differ from the TCR repertoires found in blood. Compared with non-shared clonotypes, the clonotypes found in all four sorted-subset donors had higher generation probabilities. The genetic and exposure-history diversity represented was limited by the small number of donors.

Using the deep immunoSEQ assay, multiplex PCR amplified TCR CDR3 regions from genomic DNA. Extracted genomic DNA from each cell subset was distributed evenly across all wells of several immunoSEQ 96-well plates, and each plate was treated as a replicate. Each replicate PCR for sorted subsets received roughly 0.2 ug genomic DNA, equal to some 32,000 T cell genomes. The purified libraries were quantified using a Qubit 3.0 fluorometer, sized with a Bioanalyzer 2100, and then quantified again using the KAPA Library Quantification kit. Every immunoSEQ 96-well plate was sequenced on a separate single-read 150-cycle Illumina NextSeq 550 flow cell. The paper's data handling went like this. Because the immunoSEQ output held only junctional sequences and lacked quality scores, the filtering could not match the filtering applied to full-length reads. Sequences were annotated with PyIR, a Python wrapper for IgBLAST v1.9, using IMGT germline references to assign V/J genes and CDR3. Reads were filtered out if the reads had weak V/J assignments (E-value above 1e-6), no CDR3, stop codons, out-of-frame junctions, or ambiguous translated residues. V3J clonotypes were defined as sequences sharing an identical inferred V gene, J gene, and CDR3 amino acid sequence. Percentage overlap between repertoires was calculated by dividing the number of shared unique clonotypes by the size of the smaller repertoire. Three approaches were used to assess repertoire richness: RTK rarefaction, the Chao1 estimator, and Recon v2.1 estimates of unobserved clonotypes. OLGA was used to compute generation probabilities for all TCRbeta clonotypes that the gDNA method yielded from four donors. The table comes from immuneACCESS by way of TCRdb, which keeps in-frame sequences with V and J called. Part of the clones is missing from these tables; in studies checked, under half for an unresolved V gene and the rest for unknown reasons. V, J and clone size are taken as reported in that table, and D and trimming were inferred from the DNA itself. For this sample the table gives approximately 2,000,000 clones, of which roughly 92% were detected only once. The leading ten clones occupy 0.3% to 0.4% of the sample.

Worth noting for this clone: This clone's antigen is unknown. Per-nucleotide qualities are absent, and no much larger clonotype sits a single base away.

The donors were healthy, HIV-negative adults who had no recently reported acute infections or vaccinations. All donors were Caucasian adults living in Nashville, Tennessee, USA. Magnetic negative selection was used to enrich CD4+ T cells, after which naive cells were positively selected on CD45RA and the negative fraction became the memory subset. Blood was collected by leukapheresis, and PBMCs were isolated by Ficoll-Histopaque density gradient centrifugation and then cryopreserved in liquid nitrogen vapor phase. Purity and quantity of every magnetically sorted T cell population were checked by analytical flow cytometry. Genomic DNA was isolated from each sorted fraction and quantified by UV absorbance on a Nanodrop 2000c. This clonotype was sampled from a man in his late teens or twenties in good health. Some clones in this sample may be carry-over from other donors' samples. The sequenced sample was naive CD4+ T cells from PBMCs. The label giving this sample's cell subset or site can be read as: CD45RA+ positively selected.

The DNA is as follows: TGTGCCAGCAGCTCGCTCGTTGGACAGGGTCCTCAGGGCCAGCATTTT. Its amino acids are CASSSLVGQGPQGQHF. Recombination linked TRBV5-5 to TRBJ1-5; 8 nucleotides in the junction match TRBD1. The germline V gene (reference sequence) provides CDR1 SGHKS and CDR2 YYEKEE. The CDR3 measures 16 amino acids from cysteine to phenylalanine. Only the CDR3 portion is preserved as DNA: 48 bases, with reading frame beginning at the first base. Trimming leaves V shorter by 3 bases and J shorter by 12 bases, with the junction holding 17 bases beyond the gene matches.